This TCR beta chain was retrieved from a study of cytomegalovirus exposure and HLA in healthy donors. Germline V gives CDR1 LGHNA, CDR2 YNFKEQ. The V segment lost 0 bases and the J segment 0 bases; nucleotides outside the gene matches: 2. This CDR3 contains 15 residues. Primers for the PCR totalled 60 Vbeta and 13 Jbeta. In the original processing: Roughly 12 million shared chains were among about 80 million unique TCR beta chains counted in a later analysis. Sequencing used immunoSEQ multiplex PCR; TCRdb keeps in-frame clones, though not all of them. Clonal size and the V and J genes are those of that table, whereas D and trimming came from the DNA. The sample gives roughly 120,000 clones, approximately 80% of which show up once; 5% to 5.5% is in the top ten.

This receptor was identified in a woman in her 30s in good health and CMV-seropositive. The specimen sequenced was PBMCs. The chain has TRBV4-2 and TRBJ2-7; TRBD2 agrees at 7 bases. Here the CDR3 DNA reads TGTGCCAGCAGCCAAGAGGGCGGGAGCTCCTACGAGCAGTACTTC. Amino acids: CASSQEGGSSYEQYF.